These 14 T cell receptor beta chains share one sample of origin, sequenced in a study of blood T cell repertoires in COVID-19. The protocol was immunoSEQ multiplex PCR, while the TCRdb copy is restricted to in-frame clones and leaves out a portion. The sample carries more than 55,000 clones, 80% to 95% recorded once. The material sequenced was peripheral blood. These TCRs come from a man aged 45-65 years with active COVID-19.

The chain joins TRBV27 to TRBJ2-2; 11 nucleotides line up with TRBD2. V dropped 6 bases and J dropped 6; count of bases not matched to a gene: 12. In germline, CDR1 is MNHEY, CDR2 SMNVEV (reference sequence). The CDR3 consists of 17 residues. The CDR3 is CASRSLTSGGFSGELFF. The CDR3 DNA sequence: TGTGCCAGCAGGAGTCTAACTAGCGGGGGCTTCTCCGGGGAGCTGTTTTTT.

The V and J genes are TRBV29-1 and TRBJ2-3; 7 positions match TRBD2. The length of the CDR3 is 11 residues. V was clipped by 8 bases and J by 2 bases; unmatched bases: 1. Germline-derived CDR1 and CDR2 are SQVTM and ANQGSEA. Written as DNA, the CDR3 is TGCAGCAGCGGGGCCACAGATACGCAGTATTTT. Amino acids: CSSGATDTQYF.

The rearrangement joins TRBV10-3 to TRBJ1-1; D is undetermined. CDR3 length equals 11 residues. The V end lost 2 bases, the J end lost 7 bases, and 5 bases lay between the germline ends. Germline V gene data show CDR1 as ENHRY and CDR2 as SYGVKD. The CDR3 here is CAISETDEAFF. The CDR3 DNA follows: TGTGCCATCAGTGAGACAGATGAAGCTTTCTTT.

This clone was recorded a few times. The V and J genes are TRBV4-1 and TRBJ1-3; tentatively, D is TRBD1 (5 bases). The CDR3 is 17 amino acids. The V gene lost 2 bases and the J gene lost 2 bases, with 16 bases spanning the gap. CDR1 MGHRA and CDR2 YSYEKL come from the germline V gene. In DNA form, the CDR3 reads TGCGCCAGCAGCCAAAACCGGCGGGGGTTGGCTGGAAACACCATATATTTT. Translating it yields CASSQNRRGLAGNTIYF.

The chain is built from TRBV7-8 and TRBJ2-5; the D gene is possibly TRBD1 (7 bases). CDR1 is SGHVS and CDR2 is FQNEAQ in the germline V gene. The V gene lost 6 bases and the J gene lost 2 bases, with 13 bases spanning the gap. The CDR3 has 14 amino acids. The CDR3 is CASSFAGQQETQYF. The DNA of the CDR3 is TGTGCCAGCAGTTTCGCGGGACAGCAAGAGACCCAGTACTTC.

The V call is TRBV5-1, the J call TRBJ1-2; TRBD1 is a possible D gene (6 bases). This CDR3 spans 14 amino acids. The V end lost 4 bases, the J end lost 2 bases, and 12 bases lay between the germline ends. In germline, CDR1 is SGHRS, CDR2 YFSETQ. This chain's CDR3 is CASSGRGYNYGYTF. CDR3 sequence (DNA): TGCGCCAGCAGCGGCAGGGGTTACAACTATGGCTACACCTTC. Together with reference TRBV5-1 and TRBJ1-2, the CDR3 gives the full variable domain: KAGVTQTPRYLIKTRGQQVTLSCSPISGHRSVSWYQQTPGQGLQFLFEYFSETQRNKGNFPGRFSGRQFSNSRSEMNVSTLELGDSALYLCASSGRGYNYGYTFGSGTRLTVV.

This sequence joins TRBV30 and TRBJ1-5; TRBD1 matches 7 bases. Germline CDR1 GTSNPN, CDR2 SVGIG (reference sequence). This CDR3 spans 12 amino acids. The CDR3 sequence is CAHRDRNQPQHF. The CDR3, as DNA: TGTGCACACCGGGACAGAAATCAGCCCCAGCATTTT.

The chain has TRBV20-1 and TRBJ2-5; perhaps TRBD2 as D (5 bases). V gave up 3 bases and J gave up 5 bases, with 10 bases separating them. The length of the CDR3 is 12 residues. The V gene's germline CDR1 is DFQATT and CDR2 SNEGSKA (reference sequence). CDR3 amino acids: CSASSGMETQYF. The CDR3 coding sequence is TGCAGTGCTAGTTCCGGGATGGAGACCCAGTACTTC.

CDR3 residues: CASNSGGQGSYGYTF. CDR3 coding DNA: TGTGCCAGTAACTCAGGGGGGCAGGGAAGCTATGGCTACACCTTC. The rearrangement joins TRBV19 to TRBJ1-2; 7 bases are a match to TRBD1. Trimming cost V 7 bases and J 4 bases; bases outside gene matches: 12. Per the germline V gene, CDR1 is LNHDA and CDR2 is SQIVND (reference sequence). The CDR3 has 15 residues.

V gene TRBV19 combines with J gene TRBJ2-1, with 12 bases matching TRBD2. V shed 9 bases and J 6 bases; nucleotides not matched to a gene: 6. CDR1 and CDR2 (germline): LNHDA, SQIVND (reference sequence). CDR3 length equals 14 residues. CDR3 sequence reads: CASRLAGVGNEQFF. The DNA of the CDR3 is TGTGCCAGCCGACTAGCGGGAGTCGGCAATGAGCAGTTCTTC.

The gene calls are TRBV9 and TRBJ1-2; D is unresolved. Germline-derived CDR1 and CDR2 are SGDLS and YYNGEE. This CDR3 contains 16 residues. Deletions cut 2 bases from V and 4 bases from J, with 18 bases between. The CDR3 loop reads CASSVSPIGKSYGYTF. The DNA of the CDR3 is TGTGCCAGCAGCGTGTCCCCCATCGGGAAGAGCTATGGCTACACCTTC.

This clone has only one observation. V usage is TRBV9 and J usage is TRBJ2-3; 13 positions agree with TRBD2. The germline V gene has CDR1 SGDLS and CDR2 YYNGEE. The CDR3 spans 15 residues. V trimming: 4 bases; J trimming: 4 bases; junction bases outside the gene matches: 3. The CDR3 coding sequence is TGTGCCAGCAGCACTAGCGGGAGGGCCTCAGATACGCAGTATTTT. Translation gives CASSTSGRASDTQYF.

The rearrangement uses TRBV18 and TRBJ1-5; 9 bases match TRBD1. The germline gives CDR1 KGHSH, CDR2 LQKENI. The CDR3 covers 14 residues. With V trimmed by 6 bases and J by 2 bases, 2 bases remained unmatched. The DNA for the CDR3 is TGTGCCAGCTCCCGGGACAGGGGCAATCAGCCCCAGCATTTT. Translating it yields CASSRDRGNQPQHF.

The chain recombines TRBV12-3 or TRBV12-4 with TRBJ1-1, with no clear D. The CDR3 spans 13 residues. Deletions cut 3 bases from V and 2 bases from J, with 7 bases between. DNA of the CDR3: TGTGCCAGCAGTTTGGCCCAAAACACTGAAGCTTTCTTT. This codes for CASSLAQNTEAFF.